A selection of T cell receptor beta chains follows, all from one sample in a study of vaccination and CD4 T cells after COVID-19. A single record per CDR3 protein comes from TCRdb applying MiXCR to the PCR reads. There are tens of thousands of distinct CDR3 sequences in the sample; under 60% occur only once, and 1% to 1.2% lies in the top ten. This specimen consisted of CD4+ T cells from blood, obtained before SARS-CoV-2 vaccination. The receptors were sampled from a human donor who had recovered from COVID-19. Both conserved end residues are part of each CDR3. A D gene is named only where the DNA matches it firmly. Rows give clone size only sometimes, using once, few, many, or a class for an expanded clone.

d_call: .
v_call: TRBV7-9
j_call: TRBJ2-3
clone_size: once
cdr3_nt: TGTGCCAGCACCCCCGACAGCACAGATACGCAGTATTTT
cdr3_aa: CASTPDSTDTQYF

d_call: .
v_call: TRBV11-2
j_call: TRBJ2-2
clone_size: .
cdr3_nt: TGTGCCAGCAGCTTTCGTGGGTCTGCTTACACCGGGGAGCTGTTTTTT
cdr3_aa: CASSFRGSAYTGELFF

d_call: .
v_call: TRBV6-4
j_call: TRBJ2-3
clone_size: .
cdr3_nt: TGTGCCAGCAGTCGGACGGATAGCACAGATACGCAGTATTTT
cdr3_aa: CASSRTDSTDTQYF

d_call: .
v_call: TRBV20-1
j_call: TRBJ1-3
clone_size: .
cdr3_nt: TGCAGTGCTAGAGATAGTCACAAAGGAACTGGAAACACCATATATTTT
cdr3_aa: CSARDSHKGTGNTIYF

d_call: TRBD1
v_call: TRBV15
j_call: TRBJ1-5
clone_size: few
cdr3_nt: TGTGCCACCAGCGGCCCCCGGGACAGGGGAAATCAGCCCCAGCATTTT
cdr3_aa: CATSGPRDRGNQPQHF

d_call: .
v_call: TRBV24-1
j_call: TRBJ1-2
clone_size: few
cdr3_nt: TGTGCCACCAGTGATACTACACTGGCCTATGGCTACACCTTC
cdr3_aa: CATSDTTLAYGYTF

d_call: .
v_call: TRBV2
j_call: TRBJ2-3
clone_size: .
cdr3_nt: TGTGCCAGCAGTGGATACAGTCGGGGTCCCGCAGATACGCAGTATTTT
cdr3_aa: CASSGYSRGPADTQYF

d_call: .
v_call: TRBV27
j_call: TRBJ1-6
clone_size: few
cdr3_nt: TGTGCCAGCAGTCACAGGGATGCGTCACCCCTCCACTTT
cdr3_aa: CASSHRDASPLHF

d_call: TRBD1
v_call: TRBV6-1
j_call: TRBJ2-7
clone_size: .
cdr3_nt: TGTGCCAGCAGTGAACCCGGACAGGGGACCTACGAGCAGTACTTC
cdr3_aa: CASSEPGQGTYEQYF

d_call: .
v_call: TRBV27
j_call: TRBJ2-5
clone_size: few
cdr3_nt: TGTGCCAGCGGGATCAGGGCTGGGGAGACCCAGTACTTC
cdr3_aa: CASGIRAGETQYF

d_call: .
v_call: TRBV2
j_call: TRBJ1-5
clone_size: few
cdr3_nt: TGTGCCAGCAGTACAAATAGCAATCAGCCCCAGCATTTT
cdr3_aa: CASSTNSNQPQHF

d_call: TRBD2
v_call: TRBV28
j_call: TRBJ2-4
clone_size: .
cdr3_nt: TGTGCCAGCAGTTTAGCTAGCGGGAGGAGCATTCAGTACTTC
cdr3_aa: CASSLASGRSIQYF

d_call: .
v_call: TRBV15
j_call: TRBJ2-7
clone_size: few
cdr3_nt: TGTGCCACCAGCAGAGCAGGGTTCACCTACGAGCAGTACTTC
cdr3_aa: CATSRAGFTYEQYF

d_call: .
v_call: TRBV4-2
j_call: TRBJ1-5
clone_size: .
cdr3_nt: TGTGCCAGCAGCCAAGACGCAGCCGATCAGCCCCAGCATTTT
cdr3_aa: CASSQDAADQPQHF

d_call: .
v_call: TRBV5-4
j_call: TRBJ2-1
clone_size: .
cdr3_nt: TGTGCCAGCAGCTTGGTTGGGATTGAAAATGAGCAGTTCTTC
cdr3_aa: CASSLVGIENEQFF

d_call: .
v_call: TRBV7-3
j_call: TRBJ2-2
clone_size: .
cdr3_nt: TGTGCCAGCAGCTTAACGGGAGTGTCCACCGGGGAGCTGTTTTTT
cdr3_aa: CASSLTGVSTGELFF

d_call: .
v_call: TRBV18
j_call: TRBJ2-7
clone_size: .
cdr3_nt: TGTGCCAGCTCACCACAGGTGACAGTCGAGCAGTACTTC
cdr3_aa: CASSPQVTVEQYF

d_call: .
v_call: TRBV15
j_call: TRBJ1-1
clone_size: few
cdr3_nt: TGTGCCACCAGCAGAGATTCGGGTAAATTGAACACTGAAGCTTTCTTT
cdr3_aa: CATSRDSGKLNTEAFF

d_call: .
v_call: TRBV20-1
j_call: TRBJ2-7
clone_size: .
cdr3_nt: TGCAGTGCTAGTTCCGGGAACAGCAACGAGCAGTACTTC
cdr3_aa: CSASSGNSNEQYF

d_call: TRBD2
v_call: TRBV20-1
j_call: TRBJ2-3
clone_size: few
cdr3_nt: TGCAGTGCTAGAGATTTACTAGCGGTGATCACAGATACGCAGTATTTT
cdr3_aa: CSARDLLAVITDTQYF

d_call: .
v_call: TRBV7-9
j_call: TRBJ1-3
clone_size: .
cdr3_nt: TGTGCCAGCAGCCCAGGACTGTCAATTAGCTCTGGAAACACCATATATTTT
cdr3_aa: CASSPGLSISSGNTIYF

d_call: .
v_call: TRBV20-1
j_call: TRBJ2-3
clone_size: .
cdr3_nt: TGCAGTGCTACCCCCGTAGGAGAGGCAGATACGCAGTATTTT
cdr3_aa: CSATPVGEADTQYF